This T cell receptor beta chain was identified in a study of blood T cell repertoires in COVID-19. Across the whole study: Acute-phase and convalescent COVID-19 samples originated in the United States, Italy and Spain. From T cells, B-cell-depleted T cells, or PBMCs came the material, which was cDNA or gDNA.

TCRdb keeps only in-frame clones here, not all; method: immunoSEQ multiplex PCR. Among roughly 150,000 clones listed, more than 65% were seen once. The CDR3 is 13 amino acids. Germline CDR1 and CDR2: SGDLS and YYNGEE. Between the trimmed V and J ends, which lost 0 bases and 8 bases, there was a span of 9 bases. Sequencing was done on a sample of peripheral blood. The chain uses TRBV9 and TRBJ2-1, with a weak D call TRBD2 (6 bases). The source of this sequence is a woman between 50 and 59 years old with acute or convalescent COVID-19. CDR3 residues: CASSVGGVDEQFF. For the CDR3, the DNA is TGTGCCAGCAGCGTAGGGGGGGTCGATGAGCAGTTCTTC.